This T cell receptor (beta chain) was identified in a study of monozygotic twins with inflammatory bowel disease. Study-level findings and limits: IBD-affected twins scored below their healthy co-twins in TCRbeta diversity (inverse Simpson). No discrimination was achieved between different T cell subtypes.

The CDR3 is 12 amino acids. Germline loops: CDR1 LGHDT, CDR2 YNNKEL (reference sequence). Total RNA isolation used whole blood (no T cell sorting was performed). Added by template switching were UMIs that each held a 6-nucleotide sample barcode. TCRdb reprocessed the 5' RACE reads and keeps a single row for each CDR3 protein, giving no DNA. This sample's table has around 380,000 distinct CDR3 sequences. Remarks on this clonotype: What it binds is not known.

Source material: blood. The source is a human donor with ulcerative colitis or Crohn's disease, or a healthy co-twin of an affected twin (not recorded which). The chain links TRBV3-1 to TRBJ1-1. CDR3 region: CASGLVNTEAFF. The full variable domain, its missing parts supplied by reference TRBV3-1 and TRBJ1-1, is DTAVSQTPKYLVTQMGNDKSIKCEQNLGHDTMYWYKQDSKKFLKIMFSYNNKELIINETVPNRFSPKSPDKAHLNLHINSLELGDSAVYFCASGLVNTEAFFGQGTRLTVV.